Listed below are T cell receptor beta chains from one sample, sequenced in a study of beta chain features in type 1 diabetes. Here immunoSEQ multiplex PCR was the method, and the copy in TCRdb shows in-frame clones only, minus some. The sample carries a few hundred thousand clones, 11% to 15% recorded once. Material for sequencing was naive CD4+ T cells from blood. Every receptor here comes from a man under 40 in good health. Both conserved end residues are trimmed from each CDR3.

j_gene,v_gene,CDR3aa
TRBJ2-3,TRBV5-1,ASSLTGASTDTQY
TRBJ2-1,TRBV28,ASSRTSGAYNEQF
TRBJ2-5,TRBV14,ASSQDIVKTQY
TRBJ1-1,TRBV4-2,ASSQKGQFSQAF
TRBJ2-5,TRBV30,AWSLDRLRETQY
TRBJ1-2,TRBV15,ATSDMAGGFGYGYT
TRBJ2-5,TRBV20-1,SAGVRETQY
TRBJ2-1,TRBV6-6,ASIDSLSYNEQF
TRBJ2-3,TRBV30,SWSRGLAGKLGDTQY
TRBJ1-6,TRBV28,ASSAGDQGWSYNSPLH
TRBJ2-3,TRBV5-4,ASSRTDTDTQY
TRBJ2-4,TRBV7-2,ASSLELAGGPRGKNIQY
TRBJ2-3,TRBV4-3,ASSRDVVVTDTQY
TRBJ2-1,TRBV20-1,SAVHGRQF
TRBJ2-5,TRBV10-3,AISAGLAGYGGETQY
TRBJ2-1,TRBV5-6,ASSATSGRTYNEQF
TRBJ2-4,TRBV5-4,ASSLGGTDIQY
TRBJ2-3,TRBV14,ASSQDRGLSTDTQY
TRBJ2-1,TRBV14,ASSQTRPGYNEQF
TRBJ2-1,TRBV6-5,ASDPRRDRFLEQF
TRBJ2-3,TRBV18,ASSPIQGEDTQY
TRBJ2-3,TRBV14,ASSQTRDTQY